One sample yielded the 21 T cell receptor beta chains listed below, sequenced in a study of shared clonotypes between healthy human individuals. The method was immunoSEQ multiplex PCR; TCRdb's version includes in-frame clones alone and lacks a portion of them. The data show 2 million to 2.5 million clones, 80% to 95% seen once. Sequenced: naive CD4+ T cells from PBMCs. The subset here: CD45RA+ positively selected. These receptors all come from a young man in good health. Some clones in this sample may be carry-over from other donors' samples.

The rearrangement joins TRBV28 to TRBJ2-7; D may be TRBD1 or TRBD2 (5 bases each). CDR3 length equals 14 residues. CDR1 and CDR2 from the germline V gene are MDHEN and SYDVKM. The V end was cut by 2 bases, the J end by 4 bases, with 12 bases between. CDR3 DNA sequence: TGTGCCAGCAGTTTAGCCGGGACCAGGTACGAGCAGTACTTC. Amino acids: CASSLAGTRYEQYF.

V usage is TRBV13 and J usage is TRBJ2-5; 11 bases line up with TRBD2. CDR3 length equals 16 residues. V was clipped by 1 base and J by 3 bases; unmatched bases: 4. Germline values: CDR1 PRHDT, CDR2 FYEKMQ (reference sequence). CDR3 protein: CASSLAISGREETQYF. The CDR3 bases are TGTGCCAGCAGCTTAGCGATTAGCGGGAGGGAAGAGACCCAGTACTTC.

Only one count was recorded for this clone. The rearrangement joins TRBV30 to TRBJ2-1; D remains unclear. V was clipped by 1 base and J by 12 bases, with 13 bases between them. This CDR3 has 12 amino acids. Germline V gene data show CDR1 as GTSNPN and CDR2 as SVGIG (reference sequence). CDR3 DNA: TGTGCCTGGAGTGGAACAGCCGTGGGGCAGTTCTTC. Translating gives CAWSGTAVGQFF.

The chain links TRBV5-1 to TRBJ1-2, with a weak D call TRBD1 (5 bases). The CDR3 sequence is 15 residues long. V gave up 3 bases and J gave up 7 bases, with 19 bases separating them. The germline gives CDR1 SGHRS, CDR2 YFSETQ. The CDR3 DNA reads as TGCGCCAGCAGCTCCGAACTGGCCGGGGCGAGTGGCTACACCTTC. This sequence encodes CASSSELAGASGYTF.

CDR3 region: CASSNLHGQGDYGYTF. The DNA for the CDR3 is TGTGCCAGCAGCAATCTTCACGGACAGGGGGACTATGGCTACACCTTC. This chain uses TRBV21-1 with TRBJ1-2; the table calls TRBD1, which could not be checked here. TRBV21-1 is labeled a pseudogene. CDR3 length equals 16 residues.

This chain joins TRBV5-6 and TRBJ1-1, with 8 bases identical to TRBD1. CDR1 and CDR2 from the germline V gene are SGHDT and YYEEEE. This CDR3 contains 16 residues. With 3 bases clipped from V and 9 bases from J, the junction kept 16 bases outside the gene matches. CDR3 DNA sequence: TGTGCCAGCAGCTCTACCCGGTACGGGACAGGCTTAAAAGCTTTCTTT. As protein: CASSSTRYGTGLKAFF.

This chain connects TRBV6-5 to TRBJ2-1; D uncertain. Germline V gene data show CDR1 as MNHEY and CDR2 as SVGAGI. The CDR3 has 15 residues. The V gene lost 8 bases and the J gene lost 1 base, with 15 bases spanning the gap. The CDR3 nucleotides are TGTGCCAGCCGGCCGGCCAGACCATCCTACAATGAGCAGTTCTTC. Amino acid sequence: CASRPARPSYNEQFF.

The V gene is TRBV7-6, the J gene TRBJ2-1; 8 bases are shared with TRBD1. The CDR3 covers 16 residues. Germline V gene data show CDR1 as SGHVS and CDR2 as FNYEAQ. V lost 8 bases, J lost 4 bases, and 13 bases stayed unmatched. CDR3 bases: TGTGCCAGCTCAAGTCTGGACAGGGCCAATTACAATGAGCAGTTCTTC. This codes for CASSSLDRANYNEQFF.

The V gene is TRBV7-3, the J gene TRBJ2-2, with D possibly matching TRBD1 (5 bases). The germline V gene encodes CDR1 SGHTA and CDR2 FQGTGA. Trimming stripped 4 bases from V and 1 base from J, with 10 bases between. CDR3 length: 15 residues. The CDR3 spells CASSSTTGNTGELFF. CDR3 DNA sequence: TGTGCCAGCAGCTCGACAACAGGGAACACCGGGGAGCTGTTTTTT.

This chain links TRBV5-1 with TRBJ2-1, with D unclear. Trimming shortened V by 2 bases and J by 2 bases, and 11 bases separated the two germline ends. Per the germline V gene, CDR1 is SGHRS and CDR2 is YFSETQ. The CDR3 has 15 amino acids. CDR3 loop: CASSFTESPYNEQFF. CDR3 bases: TGCGCCAGCAGCTTCACGGAGTCCCCCTACAATGAGCAGTTCTTC.

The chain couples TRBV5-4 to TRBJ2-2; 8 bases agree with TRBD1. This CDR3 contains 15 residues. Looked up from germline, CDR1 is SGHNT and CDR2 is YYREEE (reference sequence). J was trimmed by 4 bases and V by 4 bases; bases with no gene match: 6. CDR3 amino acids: CASSRGQVLTGELFF. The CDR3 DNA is TGTGCCAGCAGCCGGGGACAGGTGCTCACCGGGGAGCTGTTTTTT.

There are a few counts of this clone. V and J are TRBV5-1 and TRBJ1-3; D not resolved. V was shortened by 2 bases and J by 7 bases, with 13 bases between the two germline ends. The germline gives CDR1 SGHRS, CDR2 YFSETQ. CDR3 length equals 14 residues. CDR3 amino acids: CASSFMSLGNTIYF. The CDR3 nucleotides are TGCGCCAGCAGCTTCATGTCTCTTGGGAACACCATATATTTT. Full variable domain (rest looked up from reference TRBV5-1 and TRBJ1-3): KAGVTQTPRYLIKTRGQQVTLSCSPISGHRSVSWYQQTPGQGLQFLFEYFSETQRNKGNFPGRFSGRQFSNSRSEMNVSTLELGDSALYLCASSFMSLGNTIYFGEGSWLTVV.

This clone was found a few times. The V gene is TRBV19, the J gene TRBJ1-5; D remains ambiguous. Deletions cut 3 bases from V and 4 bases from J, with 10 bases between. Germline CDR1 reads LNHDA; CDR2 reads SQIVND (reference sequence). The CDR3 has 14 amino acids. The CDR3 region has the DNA TGTGCCAGTAGTATTGGTCGGGTTAATCAGCCCCAGCATTTT. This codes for CASSIGRVNQPQHF.

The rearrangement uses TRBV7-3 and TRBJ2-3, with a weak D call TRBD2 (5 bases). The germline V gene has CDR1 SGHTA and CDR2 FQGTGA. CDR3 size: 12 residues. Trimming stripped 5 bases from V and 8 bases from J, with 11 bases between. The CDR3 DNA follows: TGTGCCAGCAGCCCGCCCCGGGGTACGCAGTATTTT. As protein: CASSPPRGTQYF.

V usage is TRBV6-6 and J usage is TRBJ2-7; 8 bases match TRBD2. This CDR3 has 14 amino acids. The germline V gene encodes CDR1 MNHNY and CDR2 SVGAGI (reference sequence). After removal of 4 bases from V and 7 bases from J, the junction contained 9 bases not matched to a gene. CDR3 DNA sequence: TGTGCCAGCAGTTTGGGACTAGTTTCTGCTGAGCAGTACTTC. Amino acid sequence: CASSLGLVSAEQYF.

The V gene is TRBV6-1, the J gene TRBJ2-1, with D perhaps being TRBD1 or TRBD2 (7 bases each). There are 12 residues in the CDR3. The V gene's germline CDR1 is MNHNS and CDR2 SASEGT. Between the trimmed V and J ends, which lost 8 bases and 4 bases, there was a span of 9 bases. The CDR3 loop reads CASQGGYNEQFF. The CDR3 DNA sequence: TGTGCCAGCCAGGGGGGGTACAATGAGCAGTTCTTC.

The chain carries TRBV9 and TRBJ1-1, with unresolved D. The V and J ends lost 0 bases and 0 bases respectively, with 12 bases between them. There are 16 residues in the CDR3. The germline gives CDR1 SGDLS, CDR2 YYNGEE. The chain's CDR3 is CASSVDVGSMNTEAFF. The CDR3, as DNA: TGTGCCAGCAGCGTAGACGTCGGATCGATGAACACTGAAGCTTTCTTT.

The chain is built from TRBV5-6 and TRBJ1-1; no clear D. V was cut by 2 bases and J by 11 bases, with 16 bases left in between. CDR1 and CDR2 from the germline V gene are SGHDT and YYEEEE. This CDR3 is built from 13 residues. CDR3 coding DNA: TGTGCCAGCAGCTTAAGGTCGGCCCCATGGGCTTTCTTT. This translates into CASSLRSAPWAFF.

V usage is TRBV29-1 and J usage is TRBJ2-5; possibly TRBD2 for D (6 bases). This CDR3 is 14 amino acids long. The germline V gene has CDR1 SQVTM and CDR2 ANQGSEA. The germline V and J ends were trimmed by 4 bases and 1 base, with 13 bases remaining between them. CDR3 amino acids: CSVVNRLVQETQYF. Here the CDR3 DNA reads TGCAGCGTTGTCAACAGACTAGTCCAAGAGACCCAGTACTTC.

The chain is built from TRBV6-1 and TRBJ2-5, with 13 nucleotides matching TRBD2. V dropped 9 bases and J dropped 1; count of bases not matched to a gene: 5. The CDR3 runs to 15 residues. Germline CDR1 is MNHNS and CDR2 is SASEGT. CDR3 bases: TGTGCCAGTTGTAGACTAGCGGGGGGCCAAGAGACCCAGTACTTC. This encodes CASCRLAGGQETQYF.

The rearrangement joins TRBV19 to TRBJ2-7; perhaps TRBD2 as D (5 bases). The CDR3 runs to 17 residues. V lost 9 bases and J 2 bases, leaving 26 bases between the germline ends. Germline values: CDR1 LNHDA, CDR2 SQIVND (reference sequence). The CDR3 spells CASAKGELGPNPYEQYF. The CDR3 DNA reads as TGTGCCAGCGCTAAGGGAGAGTTGGGCCCAAACCCCTACGAGCAGTACTTC. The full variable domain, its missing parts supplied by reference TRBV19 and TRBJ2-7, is DGGITQSPKYLFRKEGQNVTLSCEQNLNHDAMYWYRQDPGQGLRLIYYSQIVNDFQKGDIAEGYSVSREKKESFPLTVTSAQKNPTAFYLCASAKGELGPNPYEQYFGPGTRLTVT.